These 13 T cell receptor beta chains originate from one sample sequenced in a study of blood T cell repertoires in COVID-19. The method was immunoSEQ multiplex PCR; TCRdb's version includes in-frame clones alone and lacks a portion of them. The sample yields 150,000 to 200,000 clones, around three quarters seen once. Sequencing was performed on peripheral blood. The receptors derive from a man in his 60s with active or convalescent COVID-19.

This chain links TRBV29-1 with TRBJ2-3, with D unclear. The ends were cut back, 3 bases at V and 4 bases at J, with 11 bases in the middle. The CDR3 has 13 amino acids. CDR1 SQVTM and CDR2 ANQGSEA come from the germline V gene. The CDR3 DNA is TGCAGCGTTGAGGCTTACCGCTCAGATACGCAGTATTTT. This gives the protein CSVEAYRSDTQYF.

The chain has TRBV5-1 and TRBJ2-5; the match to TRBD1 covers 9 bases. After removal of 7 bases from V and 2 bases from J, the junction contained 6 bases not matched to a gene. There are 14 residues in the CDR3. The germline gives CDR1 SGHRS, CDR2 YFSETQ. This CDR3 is CASGQTGGQETQYF. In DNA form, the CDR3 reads TGCGCCAGCGGACAGACAGGGGGGCAAGAGACCCAGTACTTC.

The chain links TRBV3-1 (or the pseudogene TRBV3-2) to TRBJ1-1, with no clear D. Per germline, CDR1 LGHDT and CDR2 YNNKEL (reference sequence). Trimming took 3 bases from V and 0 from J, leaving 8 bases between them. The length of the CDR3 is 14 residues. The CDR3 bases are TGTGCCAGCAGCCACGGTCCTTTGAACACTGAAGCTTTCTTT. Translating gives CASSHGPLNTEAFF.

This chain's CDR3 is CASSLDRGTQYF. The CDR3 coding sequence is TGTGCCAGCAGCCTCGACAGGGGGACCCAGTACTTC. This chain connects TRBV7-9 to TRBJ2-5, with 8 bases matching TRBD1. The CDR3 consists of 12 residues. V lost 5 bases and J lost 7; bases outside the gene matches: 3. Germline CDR1 and CDR2: SEHNR and FQNEAQ (reference sequence).

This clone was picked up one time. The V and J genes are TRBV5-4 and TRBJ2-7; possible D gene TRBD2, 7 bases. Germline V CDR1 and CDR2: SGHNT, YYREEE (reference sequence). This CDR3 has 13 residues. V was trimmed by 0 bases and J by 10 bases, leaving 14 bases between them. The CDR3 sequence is CASSLGSGGYQYF. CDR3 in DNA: TGTGCCAGCAGCTTGGGGTCGGGGGGCTACCAGTACTTC.

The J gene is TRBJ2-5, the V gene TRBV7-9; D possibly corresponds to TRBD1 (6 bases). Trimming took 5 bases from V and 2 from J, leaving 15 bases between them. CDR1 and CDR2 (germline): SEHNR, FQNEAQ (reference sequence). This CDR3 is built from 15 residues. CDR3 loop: CASSPEGTQQETQYF. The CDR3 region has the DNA TGTGCCAGCAGCCCAGAGGGGACACAGCAAGAGACCCAGTACTTC.

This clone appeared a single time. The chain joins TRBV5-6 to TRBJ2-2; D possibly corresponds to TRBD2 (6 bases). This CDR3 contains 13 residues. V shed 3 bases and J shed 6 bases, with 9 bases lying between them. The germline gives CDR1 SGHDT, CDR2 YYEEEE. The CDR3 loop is CASSWGVSGELFF. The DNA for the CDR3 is TGTGCCAGCAGCTGGGGGGTCTCCGGGGAGCTGTTTTTT.

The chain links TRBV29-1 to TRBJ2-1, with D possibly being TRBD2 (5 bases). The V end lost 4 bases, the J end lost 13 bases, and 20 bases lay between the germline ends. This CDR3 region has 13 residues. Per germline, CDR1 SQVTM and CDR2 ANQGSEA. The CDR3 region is CSVADSPAGNQFF. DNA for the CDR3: TGCAGCGTTGCGGACTCACCTGCCGGGAACCAGTTCTTC.

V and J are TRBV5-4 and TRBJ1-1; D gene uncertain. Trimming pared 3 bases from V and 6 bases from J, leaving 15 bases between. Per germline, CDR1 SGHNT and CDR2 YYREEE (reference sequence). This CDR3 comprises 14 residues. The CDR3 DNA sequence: TGTGCCAGCAGCTCGGAACCGGGGAGCCCTGAAGCTTTCTTT. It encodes CASSSEPGSPEAFF.

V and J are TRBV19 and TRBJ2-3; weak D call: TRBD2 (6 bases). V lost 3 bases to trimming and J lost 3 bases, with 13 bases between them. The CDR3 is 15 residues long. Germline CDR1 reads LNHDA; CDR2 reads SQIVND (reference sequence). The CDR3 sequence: CASSMGVGGTDTQYF. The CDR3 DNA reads TGTGCCAGTAGTATGGGGGTGGGAGGTACAGATACGCAGTATTTT.

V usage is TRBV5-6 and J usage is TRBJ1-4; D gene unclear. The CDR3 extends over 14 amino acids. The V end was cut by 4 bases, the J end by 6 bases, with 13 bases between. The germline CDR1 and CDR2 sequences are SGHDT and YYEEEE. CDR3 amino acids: CASSPGGMDEKLFF. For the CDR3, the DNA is TGTGCCAGCAGCCCCGGAGGGATGGATGAAAAACTGTTTTTT.

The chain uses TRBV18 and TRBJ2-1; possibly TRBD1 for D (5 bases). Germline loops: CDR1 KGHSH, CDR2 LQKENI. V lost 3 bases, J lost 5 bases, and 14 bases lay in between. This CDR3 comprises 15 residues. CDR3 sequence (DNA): TGTGCCAGCTCACCTCTCAGGGAATATGACAATGAGCAGTTCTTC. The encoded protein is CASSPLREYDNEQFF. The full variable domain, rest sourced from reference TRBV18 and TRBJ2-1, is NAGVMQNPRHLVRRRGQEARLRCSPMKGHSHVYWYRQLPEEGLKFMVYLQKENIIDESGMPKERFSAEFPKEGPSILRIQQVVRGDSAAYFCASSPLREYDNEQFFGPGTRLTVL.

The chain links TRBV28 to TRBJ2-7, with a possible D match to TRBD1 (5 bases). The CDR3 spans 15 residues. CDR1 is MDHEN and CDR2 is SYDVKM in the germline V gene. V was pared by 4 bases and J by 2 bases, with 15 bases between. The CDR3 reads CASSYGPQGTYEQYF. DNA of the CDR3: TGTGCCAGCAGTTACGGGCCCCAGGGAACCTACGAGCAGTACTTC.